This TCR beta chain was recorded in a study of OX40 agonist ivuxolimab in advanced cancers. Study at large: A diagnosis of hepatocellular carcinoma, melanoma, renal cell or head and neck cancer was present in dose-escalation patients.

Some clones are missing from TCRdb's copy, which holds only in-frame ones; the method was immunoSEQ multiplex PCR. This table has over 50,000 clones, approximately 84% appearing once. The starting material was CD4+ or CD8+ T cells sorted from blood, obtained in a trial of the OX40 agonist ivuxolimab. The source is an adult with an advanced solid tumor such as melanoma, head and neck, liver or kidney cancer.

CDR3 amino acids: CAIRTSGSDGEQFF. CDR3 DNA sequence: TGTGCCATCCGGACTAGCGGGAGTGACGGTGAGCAGTTCTTC. The rearrangement uses TRBV10-3 and TRBJ2-1; 13 positions agree with TRBD2. Unmatched junction bases numbered 7, after V lost 8 bases and J lost 9 bases. The CDR3 extends over 14 amino acids. Germline V lookup: CDR1 ENHRY, CDR2 SYGVKD.